A selection of T cell receptor beta chains follows, all from one sample in a study of cytomegalovirus exposure and HLA in healthy donors. Method: immunoSEQ multiplex PCR; TCRdb's copy keeps in-frame clones and lacks some. The profile shows about 73,000 clones, 85% to 95% of them singletons. The sequenced sample was PBMCs. These receptors were taken from a young man in good health and CMV-seronegative. The CDR3 runs from the conserved cysteine through the conserved F or W. The order of the fields is V gene, J gene, clone size, CDR3 protein. Clone size is shown for a subset of rows, as once, few, many or a class of expanded clone.

V: TRBV9; J: TRBJ1-2; size: once; CDR3: CASTGEGGALGYTF
V: TRBV29-1; J: TRBJ1-2; size: -; CDR3: CSVVPGRGGEYGYTF
V: TRBV27; J: TRBJ1-1; size: -; CDR3: CASSLRGLNTEAFF
V: TRBV5-5; J: TRBJ1-1; size: -; CDR3: CASSYRERAEAFF
V: TRBV30; J: TRBJ1-2; size: -; CDR3: CAWADRGGGYTF
V: TRBV5-4; J: TRBJ1-2; size: -; CDR3: CASSLSTGNYGYTF
V: TRBV18; J: TRBJ1-3; size: -; CDR3: CASSPDNSGNTIYF
V: TRBV4-2; J: TRBJ1-4; size: -; CDR3: CASTTGWDEKLFF
V: TRBV28; J: TRBJ2-2; size: -; CDR3: CASSLQGSGFSPGELFF
V: TRBV5-4; J: TRBJ2-1; size: -; CDR3: CASSRGGVEQFF
V: TRBV6-5; J: TRBJ1-4; size: -; CDR3: CASGEGTENEKLFF
V: TRBV2; J: TRBJ2-1; size: -; CDR3: CARRDSDPGLRSYNEQFF
V: TRBV7-6; J: TRBJ1-1; size: -; CDR3: CASSLGFPDTEAFF
V: TRBV27; J: TRBJ1-1; size: -; CDR3: CASSWKGGNTEAFF
V: TRBV29-1; J: TRBJ1-2; size: -; CDR3: CSVVGGNYGYTF
V: TRBV18; J: TRBJ1-3; size: -; CDR3: CASSPQAVSGNTIYF
V: TRBV10-3; J: TRBJ1-5; size: -; CDR3: CAISGDSVNSNQPQHF
V: TRBV2; J: TRBJ2-6; size: -; CDR3: CASSPVAAGANVLTF
V: TRBV7-3; J: TRBJ1-1; size: -; CDR3: CASSLGTGGAAAEAFF
V: TRBV6-1; J: TRBJ2-5; size: -; CDR3: CASSQDSQETQYF
V: TRBV19; J: TRBJ1-2; size: -; CDR3: CASSAANYGYTF
V: TRBV6-4; J: TRBJ2-3; size: many; CDR3: CASSESGGATDTQYF
V: TRBV9; J: TRBJ2-1; size: -; CDR3: CASSLDSWNEQFF
V: TRBV30; J: TRBJ2-1; size: -; CDR3: CAWTEGAGGHNEQFF
V: TRBV11-1; J: TRBJ2-7; size: -; CDR3: CASSSSYEQYF
V: TRBV7-8; J: TRBJ2-7; size: -; CDR3: CASSRTGNEQYF
V: TRBV4-3; J: TRBJ1-4; size: -; CDR3: CASSQDRTGGLNEKLFF
V: TRBV5-6; J: TRBJ1-1; size: -; CDR3: CASSLVQGEAFF
V: TRBV2; J: TRBJ2-5; size: once; CDR3: CASSEGGPTYKSPQETQYF
V: TRBV27; J: TRBJ1-4; size: -; CDR3: CASGSGGRANEKLFF
V: TRBV30; J: TRBJ1-3; size: -; CDR3: CAWAEGALGNTIYF
V: TRBV27; J: TRBJ2-3; size: -; CDR3: CASSFFSSGGADTQYF
V: TRBV7-9; J: TRBJ1-4; size: -; CDR3: CASSFTGTENEKLFF
V: TRBV7-8; J: TRBJ1-1; size: -; CDR3: CASSLERSTEAFF
V: TRBV28; J: TRBJ2-7; size: -; CDR3: CASQDLYEQYF
V: TRBV27; J: TRBJ2-1; size: -; CDR3: CASSLLLNGTSYNEQFF
V: TRBV27; J: TRBJ1-2; size: -; CDR3: CANKNAGGPYGYTF
V: TRBV10-3; J: TRBJ2-7; size: -; CDR3: CAISTPSVTYEQYF
V: TRBV7-2; J: TRBJ1-2; size: -; CDR3: CASSAPGQQANYGYTF
V: TRBV28; J: TRBJ2-2; size: -; CDR3: CASSLNLAGGPQTGELFF
V: TRBV19; J: TRBJ1-5; size: -; CDR3: CASTSSRGGGQPQHF
V: TRBV5-4; J: TRBJ2-2; size: once; CDR3: CASSLAINRGAGELFF
V: TRBV27; J: TRBJ1-1; size: -; CDR3: CASSLAGTFTEAFF
V: TRBV6-4; J: TRBJ2-3; size: -; CDR3: CASRYEEGTDTQYF